These 13 T cell receptor beta chains originate from one sample sequenced in a study of neoadjuvant anti-PD-1 for oral cavity cancer. The table came from immunoSEQ multiplex PCR; TCRdb's copy has only in-frame clones and leaves some out. Of about 16,000 clones listed, about 68% are singletons. The sample here was PBMCs, taken before nivolumab (anti-PD-1) treatment. The source of these receptors is a person aged 35 to 85 with oral cavity squamous cell carcinoma.

The chain combines TRBV28 with TRBJ1-5; D is perhaps TRBD1 (6 bases). The CDR3 is made up of 13 amino acids. Germline CDR1 and CDR2: MDHEN and SYDVKM. Trimming took off 6 bases at V and 7 bases at J, with 13 bases between the two ends. The CDR3 nucleotides read TGTGCCAGCAGGGCCCGGGGGGGCCAGCCCCAGCATTTT. This codes for CASRARGGQPQHF.

The table lists this clone with a count of one. This chain links TRBV5-8 with TRBJ2-7; 8 bases agree with TRBD2. The CDR3 covers 15 residues. Trimming took 6 bases from V and 3 from J; bases not matched to a gene: 11. Germline loops: CDR1 SGHTS, CDR2 YDEGEE. The CDR3 DNA reads TGTGCCAGCACTAGCGGGTATGTCTTAGGCTACGAGCAGTACTTC. Translation gives CASTSGYVLGYEQYF.

CDR3 amino acids: CASSLGQARRNEQYF. CDR3 in DNA: TGTGCCAGCAGCTTAGGGCAGGCCCGAAGGAACGAGCAGTACTTC. J is TRBJ2-7 and V is TRBV7-9; D is ambiguous. CDR1 is SEHNR and CDR2 is FQNEAQ in the germline V gene (reference sequence). The germline V and J ends were trimmed by 1 base and 5 bases, with 15 bases remaining between them. The CDR3 totals 15 residues.

This chain joins TRBV28 and TRBJ2-5, with D possibly matching TRBD1 (6 bases). The CDR3 spans 14 residues. CDR1 MDHEN and CDR2 SYDVKM come from the germline V gene. Trimming pared 3 bases from V and 4 bases from J, leaving 12 bases between. CDR3 loop: CASSFYRAGETQYF. The DNA for the CDR3 is TGTGCCAGCAGTTTCTACAGGGCGGGAGAGACCCAGTACTTC.

The chain has TRBV6-6 and TRBJ2-3; tentative D call: TRBD2 (8 bases). The CDR3 has 14 amino acids. V was shortened by 6 bases and J by 5 bases, with 15 bases between the two germline ends. Germline V gene data show CDR1 as MNHNY and CDR2 as SVGAGI (reference sequence). The CDR3 coding sequence is TGTGCCAGCAGGCCGGGAGGGGGCAAAGATACGCAGTATTTT. It encodes CASRPGGGKDTQYF.

V is TRBV25-1 and J is TRBJ1-1; TRBD1 aligns across 8 bases. Per germline, CDR1 MGHDK and CDR2 SYGVNS. The junction had 6 bases not matched to a gene; V was cut back by 2 bases and J by 7 bases. This CDR3 is 14 amino acids long. The CDR3 is CASSEPAGQGEAFF. For the CDR3, the DNA is TGTGCCAGCAGTGAACCAGCTGGACAGGGTGAAGCTTTCTTT.

This clone was observed a handful of times. The gene calls are TRBV30 and TRBJ1-1; no definite D call. V was cut by 2 bases and J by 0 bases, with 7 bases left in between. The CDR3 runs 13 residues. Germline V gene data show CDR1 as GTSNPN and CDR2 as SVGIG (reference sequence). CDR3 DNA: TGTGCCTGGAGTCAGACACTGAACACTGAAGCTTTCTTT. This gives the protein CAWSQTLNTEAFF.

This clone was recorded once. The chain combines TRBV6-5 with TRBJ2-7; tentatively, D is TRBD2 (6 bases). Germline V CDR1 and CDR2: MNHEY, SVGAGI. The CDR3 length is 14 residues. The V end lost 7 bases, the J end lost 4 bases, and 17 bases lay between the germline ends. CDR3 DNA: TGTGCCAGCAAAGCGGAGGGGAGATGGTACGAGCAGTACTTC. Translation gives CASKAEGRWYEQYF.

V usage is TRBV27 and J usage is TRBJ1-4; D remains unclear. Trimming took 10 bases from V and 7 from J, leaving 22 bases between them. The length of the CDR3 is 15 residues. Germline lookup yields CDR1 MNHEY and CDR2 SMNVEV (reference sequence). The CDR3 sequence is CATGDFAQGGEKLFF. CDR3 DNA sequence: TGTGCCACCGGGGATTTTGCCCAAGGCGGTGAAAAACTGTTTTTT.

The J gene is TRBJ2-7, the V gene TRBV6-1, with D perhaps being TRBD1 or TRBD2 (5 bases each). CDR3 length: 15 residues. In germline, CDR1 is MNHNS, CDR2 SASEGT. V was pared by 1 base and J by 0 bases, with 10 bases between. The CDR3 is CASSEGAGSSYEQYF. CDR3 sequence (DNA): TGTGCCAGCAGTGAAGGGGCAGGGAGCTCCTACGAGCAGTACTTC.

This clone has a single count. A junction boundary mismatches the germline segment, possibly from a read error. CDR3 DNA: TGTGCTAGCAGCCCCCTCGGGGGCACTGAAGCTTTCTTT. Its protein product is CASSPLGGTEAFF. This rearrangement joins TRBV7-7 to TRBJ1-1, with D tentatively TRBD1 (5 bases). CDR3 length: 13 residues. CDR1 is SSHAT, CDR2 FNYEAQ, per germline (reference sequence).

The chain combines TRBV6-1 with TRBJ1-3; TRBD1 is a possible D gene (5 bases). V shed 3 bases and J shed 3 bases, with 12 bases lying between them. The CDR3 length is 15 residues. CDR1 and CDR2 from the germline V gene are MNHNS and SASEGT. The CDR3 loop reads CASSDAGTGGNTIYF. The CDR3 DNA follows: TGTGCCAGCAGTGACGCCGGCACAGGTGGAAACACCATATATTTT.

The J gene is TRBJ1-1, the V gene TRBV29-1, with D possibly being TRBD1 (5 bases). Germline assignment: CDR1 SQVTM and CDR2 ANQGSEA. The CDR3 loop spans 13 amino acids. V shed 2 bases and J shed 10 bases, with 17 bases lying between them. The CDR3 DNA reads TGCAGCGTTGAACCTTCCCCCACAGGTGCAGCTTTCTTT. The encoded protein is CSVEPSPTGAAFF. The whole variable domain, filled in from reference TRBV29-1 and TRBJ1-1, reads SAVISQKPSRDICQRGTSLTIQCQVDSQVTMMFWYRQQPGQSLTLIATANQGSEATYESGFVIDKFPISRPNLTFSTLTVSNMSPEDSSIYLCSVEPSPTGAAFFGQGTRLTVV.